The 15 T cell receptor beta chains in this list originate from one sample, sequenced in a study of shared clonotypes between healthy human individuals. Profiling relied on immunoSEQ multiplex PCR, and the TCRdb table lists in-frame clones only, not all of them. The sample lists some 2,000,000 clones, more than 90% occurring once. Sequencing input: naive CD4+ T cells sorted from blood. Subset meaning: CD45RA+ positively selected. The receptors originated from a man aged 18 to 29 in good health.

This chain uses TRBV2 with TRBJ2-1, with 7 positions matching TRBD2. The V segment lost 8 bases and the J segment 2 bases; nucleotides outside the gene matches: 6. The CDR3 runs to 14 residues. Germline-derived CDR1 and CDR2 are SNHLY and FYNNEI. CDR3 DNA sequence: TGTGCCAGCGGGGGGGACCAACCCTACAATGAGCAGTTCTTC. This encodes CASGGDQPYNEQFF.

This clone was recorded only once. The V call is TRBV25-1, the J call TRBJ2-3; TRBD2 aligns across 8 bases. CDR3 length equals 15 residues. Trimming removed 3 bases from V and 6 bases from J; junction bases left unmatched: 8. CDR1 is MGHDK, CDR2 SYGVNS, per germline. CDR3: CASSDPSGRADTQYF. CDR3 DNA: TGTGCCAGCAGTGACCCCAGCGGGAGAGCGGATACGCAGTATTTT.

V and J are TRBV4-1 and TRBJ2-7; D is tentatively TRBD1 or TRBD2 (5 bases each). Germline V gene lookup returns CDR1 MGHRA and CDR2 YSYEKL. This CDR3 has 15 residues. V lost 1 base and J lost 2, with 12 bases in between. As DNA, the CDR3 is TGCGCCAGCAGCCAAGGGGGACGGGTGACCTACGAGCAGTACTTC. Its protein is CASSQGGRVTYEQYF.

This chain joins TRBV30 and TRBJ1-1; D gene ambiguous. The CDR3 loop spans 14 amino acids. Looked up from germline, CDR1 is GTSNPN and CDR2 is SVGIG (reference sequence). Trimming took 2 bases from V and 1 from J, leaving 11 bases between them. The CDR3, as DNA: TGTGCCTGGAGTTTCCAGGCCGCGAACACTGAAGCTTTCTTT. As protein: CAWSFQAANTEAFF.

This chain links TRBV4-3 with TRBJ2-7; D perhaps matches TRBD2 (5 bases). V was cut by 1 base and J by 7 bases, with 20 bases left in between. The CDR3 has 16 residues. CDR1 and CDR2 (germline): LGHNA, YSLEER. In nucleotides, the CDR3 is TGCGCCAGCAGCCAAGGCCCCTCCGGGATCCCTCGGGAGCAGTACTTC. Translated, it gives CASSQGPSGIPREQYF.

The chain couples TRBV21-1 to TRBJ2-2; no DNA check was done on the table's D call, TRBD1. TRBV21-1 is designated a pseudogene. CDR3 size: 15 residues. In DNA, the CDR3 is TGTGCCAGCAGCACTGGACAGGGGGCGCCCGGGGAGCTGTTTTTT. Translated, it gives CASSTGQGAPGELFF.

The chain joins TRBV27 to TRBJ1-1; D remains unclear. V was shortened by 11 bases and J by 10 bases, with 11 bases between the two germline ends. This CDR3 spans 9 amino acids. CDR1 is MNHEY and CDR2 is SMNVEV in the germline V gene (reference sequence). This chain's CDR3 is CASNCRAFF. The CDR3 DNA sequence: TGTGCCTCCAACTGCAGAGCTTTCTTT.

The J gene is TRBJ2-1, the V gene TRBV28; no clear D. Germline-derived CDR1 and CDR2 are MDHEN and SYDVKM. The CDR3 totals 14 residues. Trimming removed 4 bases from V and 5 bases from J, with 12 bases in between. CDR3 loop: CASSSWVLNNEQFF. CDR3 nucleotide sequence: TGTGCCAGCAGTTCTTGGGTACTAAACAATGAGCAGTTCTTC.

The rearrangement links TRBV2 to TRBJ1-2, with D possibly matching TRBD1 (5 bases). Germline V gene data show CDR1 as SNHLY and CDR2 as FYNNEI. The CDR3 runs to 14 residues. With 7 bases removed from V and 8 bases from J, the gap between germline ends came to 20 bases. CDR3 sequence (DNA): TGTGCCAGCACCGAGTGGGGCCCGGTTGAGGGCTACACCTTC. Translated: CASTEWGPVEGYTF.

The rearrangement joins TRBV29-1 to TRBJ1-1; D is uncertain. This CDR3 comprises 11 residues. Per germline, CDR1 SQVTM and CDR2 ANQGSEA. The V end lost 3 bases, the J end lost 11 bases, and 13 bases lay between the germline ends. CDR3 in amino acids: CSVEDPGKAFF. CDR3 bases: TGCAGCGTTGAGGACCCTGGGAAGGCTTTCTTT.

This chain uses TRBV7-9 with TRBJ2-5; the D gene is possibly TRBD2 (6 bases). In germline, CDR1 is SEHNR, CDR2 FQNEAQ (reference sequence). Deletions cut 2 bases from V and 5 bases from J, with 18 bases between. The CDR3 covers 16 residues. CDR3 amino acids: CASSLRSSGGGETQYF. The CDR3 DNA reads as TGTGCCAGCAGCTTACGTTCCAGCGGTGGGGGGGAGACCCAGTACTTC.

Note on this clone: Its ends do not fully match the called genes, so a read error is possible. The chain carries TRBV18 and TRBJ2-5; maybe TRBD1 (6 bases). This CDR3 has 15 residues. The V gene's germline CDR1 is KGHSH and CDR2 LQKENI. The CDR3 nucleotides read TGTGCCACCTCAGGGGTCCGGGACGGGCAAGAGACCCAGTACTTC. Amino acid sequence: CATSGVRDGQETQYF.

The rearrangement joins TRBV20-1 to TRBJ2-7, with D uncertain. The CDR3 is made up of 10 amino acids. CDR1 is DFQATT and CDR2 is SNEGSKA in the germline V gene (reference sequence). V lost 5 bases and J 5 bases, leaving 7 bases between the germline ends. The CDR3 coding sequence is TGCAGTGCTCTTAAGAACGAGCAGTACTTC. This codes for CSALKNEQYF.

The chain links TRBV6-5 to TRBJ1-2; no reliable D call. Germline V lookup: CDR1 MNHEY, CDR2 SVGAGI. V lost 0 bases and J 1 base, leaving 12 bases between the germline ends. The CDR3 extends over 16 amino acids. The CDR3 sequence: CASSYSQSVVNYGYTF. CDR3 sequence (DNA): TGTGCCAGCAGTTACTCCCAGAGCGTTGTTAACTATGGCTACACCTTC.

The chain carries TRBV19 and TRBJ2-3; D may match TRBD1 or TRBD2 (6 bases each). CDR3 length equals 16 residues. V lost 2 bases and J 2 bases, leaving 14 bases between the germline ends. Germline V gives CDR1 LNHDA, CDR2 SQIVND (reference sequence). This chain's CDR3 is CASSISKGGNTDTQYF. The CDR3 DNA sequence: TGTGCCAGTAGTATATCTAAGGGGGGTAACACAGATACGCAGTATTTT. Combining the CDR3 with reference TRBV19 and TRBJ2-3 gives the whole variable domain DGGITQSPKYLFRKEGQNVTLSCEQNLNHDAMYWYRQDPGQGLRLIYYSQIVNDFQKGDIAEGYSVSREKKESFPLTVTSAQKNPTAFYLCASSISKGGNTDTQYFGPGTRLTVL.